This T cell receptor (beta chain) emerged from a study of CXCR3-negative and CXCR3-positive naive CD8 T cells. Study observations and caveats: Once cells were cryopreserved, CXCR3 expression went down partly, and most assays used fresh PBMCs. Both naive subsets, CXCR3-negative and CXCR3-positive, displayed similar TRBV-TRBJ usage, unlike memory cells. Similarly elevated diversity marked both naive subsets, with memory CD8+ cells showing far lower diversity. Naive CXCR3-positive cells had TRB CDR3s more hydrophobic than those of CXCR3-negative naive cells.

A note on this clonotype: Its specificity is not known.

Libraries of TRB cDNA were made by 5' RACE and carried UMIs. TCRdb reprocessed the 5' RACE reads, with one entry per CDR3 protein and no DNA. The data include around 63,000 distinct CDR3 sequences; the top ten clones carry around 4.8%. Germline values: CDR1 LNHDA, CDR2 SQIVND (reference sequence). The CDR3 consists of 13 residues. Sorting yielded triplicates of around 300,000 cells for each CD8+ T cell subset. The sequenced sample was naive CXCR3+ CD8+ T cells from blood. Subset indicated: CD45RO-CCR7+CD27+CD95- naive CD8+ T cells expressing CXCR3 (TNR3+). This TCR was sampled from a human donor in good health. Some clones in this sample may be carry-over from other donors' samples. The chain is built from TRBV19 and TRBJ2-7; TCRdb reports TRBD1, a call that lacks DNA to check it against. CDR3: CASSDTSSYEQYF.